In its sample, the clone carrying this T cell receptor (beta chain) was seen once. Its specificity is unknown. Generated by immunoSEQ multiplex PCR, the TCRdb table keeps only in-frame clones and is missing some. The sample includes 57,000 or so clones, more than 80% of them seen just once. The sample originates from a study of OX40 agonist ivuxolimab in advanced cancers. Study context: The dose of intravenous ivuxolimab that patients received every 2 weeks ranged from 0.01 to 10 mg/kg. Having had anti-PD-1, anti-PD-L1 or anti-CTLA-4 therapy before was allowed, and roughly 38% had some.

The CDR3 runs 13 residues. Trimming stripped 4 bases from V and 11 bases from J, with 13 bases between. Germline-derived CDR1 and CDR2 are SGHDT and YYEEEE. Broader study findings: In the 0.1 to 3.0 mg/kg range, CD4+ and CD8+ blood T cells had expanded clonally by week 6.

Autoimmune disease history or systemic immunosuppression barred patients. The TCR was taken from an adult with an advanced solid tumor such as melanoma, head and neck, liver or kidney cancer. The rearrangement links TRBV5-6 to TRBJ1-6; D gene ambiguous. Sequenced here: CD4+ or CD8+ T cells sorted from blood, sampled in a trial of the OX40 agonist ivuxolimab. CDR3 amino acids: CASSTRTAAPLHF. The CDR3 coding sequence is TGTGCCAGCAGCACCAGGACCGCAGCACCCCTCCACTTT.